Listed here is a single TCR beta chain. This sample stems from a study of blood T cell repertoires in COVID-19. Measured with immunoSEQ multiplex PCR; TCRdb has only the in-frame clones, and not every one. The sample yields over 200,000 clones, approximately 84% seen once. Unmatched junction bases numbered 9, after V lost 5 bases and J lost 7 bases. This CDR3 spans 15 amino acids. Germline V gene data show CDR1 as SEHNR and CDR2 as FQNEAQ (reference sequence). Sequencing was performed on peripheral blood. The TCR was taken from a woman between 45 and 60 years old with active or convalescent COVID-19. The V call is TRBV7-9, the J call TRBJ1-5; 9 nucleotides align to TRBD1. The CDR3 bases are TGTGCCAGCAGCAAGGAGGACAGGGGAGGACAGCCCCAGCATTTT. Protein product: CASSKEDRGGQPQHF.